The rows below give T cell receptor beta chains drawn from one sample of a study of blood T cells in healthy people across ages. TCRdb fed the 5' RACE reads into MiXCR, producing one record per CDR3 protein. The table records 1.5 million to 2 million distinct CDR3 sequences, about two fifths of them present only once. Sequencing was carried out using blood. The receptors derive from a human donor in good health. Both conserved end residues are part of each CDR3. A D gene is named only where the DNA matches it firmly. Rows may omit the clone size; those that give it use once, few, many or a size class.

many TRBJ2-1 TRBV20-1 TRBD2 TGCAGTGCTAAAGTAGTTGCGGGGGGACGCCGGTTCTTC CSAKVVAGGRRFF
NA TRBJ2-7 TRBV6-2/TRBV6-3 TRBD1 TGTGCCAGCAGGCCTGACCGGGACAGTAATTACTACGAGCAGTACTTC CASRPDRDSNYYEQYF
NA TRBJ2-1 TRBV12-3/TRBV12-4 NA TGTGCCAGCAGTTTAGTGGAGGGGAGGGAGCAGTTCTTC CASSLVEGREQFF
NA TRBJ2-3 TRBV24-1 TRBD1 TGTGCCACCAGTGATGACAGGGTCGAAACAGATGCGCAGTATTTT CATSDDRVETDAQYF
NA TRBJ2-7 TRBV6-6 NA TGTGCCAGCAGTCGCCGGGACCCCGAGCAGTACTTC CASSRRDPEQYF
NA TRBJ2-7 TRBV30 NA TGTGCCTGGAGTGTGGGGCTGGGTAGCCACGAGCAGTACTTC CAWSVGLGSHEQYF
few TRBJ2-5 TRBV6-5 NA TGTGCCAGCAGTTACGGCCCGCTGGAGACCCAGTACTTC CASSYGPLETQYF
NA TRBJ2-7 TRBV5-1 TRBD1 TGCGCCAGCAGCGGTAACAGGGGCGGCTACGAGCAGTACTTC CASSGNRGGYEQYF
few TRBJ2-5 TRBV6-2/TRBV6-3 TRBD2 TGTGCCAGCAGTCCGGACGGGAGCGGGGTGGAGACCCAGTACTTC CASSPDGSGVETQYF
NA TRBJ2-1 TRBV6-2/TRBV6-3 NA TGTGCCAGCAGTTTCGGTTCCCTCAGCGATGAGCAGTTCTTC CASSFGSLSDEQFF
few TRBJ2-5 TRBV7-2 TRBD1 TGTGCCAGCAGCTCTAACAGGGGATCGGTGGAGACCCAGTACTTC CASSSNRGSVETQYF
NA TRBJ2-1 TRBV6-2/TRBV6-3 TRBD2 TGTGCCAGCAGTCCTGAGCGGGGCAGGAATGAGCAGTTCTTC CASSPERGRNEQFF
NA TRBJ2-7 TRBV5-1 NA TGCGCCAGCAGCCCGGACAGCCAACCCCCCTACGAGCAGTACTTC CASSPDSQPPYEQYF
few TRBJ2-7 TRBV12-3/TRBV12-4 TRBD1 TGTGCCAGCAGTTCATCTCAGGGGGCTTTATACGAGCAGTACTTC CASSSSQGALYEQYF